This TCR beta chain came from a study of blood T cell repertoires in COVID-19 (TCRdb year 2020). Study-wide context: Samples from collaborators originated in the United States, Italy and Spain and spanned both the acute and convalescent phases of COVID-19. Where available, HLA class I and class II types were taken from metadata supplied by the sample provider and were not determined by assay-based typing. Deeply sampled blood TCRbeta repertoires from subjects exposed to, actively infected with, or recovered from COVID-19 were included in the dataset. The repertoires were released in a freely available public database meant as a resource for research on the immune response to SARS-CoV-2. Nearly every sample came with metadata listing a de-identified subject ID, COVID-19 status, age in years and sex. The material from the prospective study consisted of cDNA or gDNA derived from T cells, B-cell-depleted T cells, or PBMCs. Samples were obtained from the ongoing ImmuneRACE study (first 160 participants) and from some 1,200 subjects provided by 6 global collaborators.

Paper-wide results and their limitations: How much clinical and demographic metadata was included differed by source and by participant, and the metadata was provided uncurated.

Worth noting for this clone: Its recognized antigen is unknown. No base-level quality is on record; no much larger clone is a single base apart.

Enrolling through a virtual design, the prospective study's participants ranged in age from roughly 18 to 95 years and lived across some 22 United States geographic areas. Cohort assignment in the prospective study relied on participant-reported clinical history from a screening survey and a study questionnaire. Recovered participants in ImmuneRACE Cohort 3 were defined as having two consecutive negative NP/OP PCR tests, clearance from a healthcare professional, or resolution of symptoms. Mobile phlebotomists in the prospective study collected whole blood, serum and a nasopharyngeal or oropharyngeal swab from every participant. Participants in the prospective study had the option to provide additional blood draws and questionnaires over a roughly two-month period. Blood samples from the prospective study were shipped frozen or at room temperature prior to DNA extraction. TCRbeta CDR3 regions were amplified from genomic DNA by means of the immunoSEQ Assay, a bias-controlled multiplex PCR. Per the source publication's procedure: Within the assay, amplification of reference gene primers was used to estimate how many nucleated cells each sample contained. To quantify the absolute abundance of each unique TCRbeta CDR3 rearrangement, sequence reads were collapsed and filtered. For each sample, productive Simpson clonality was calculated as the square root of Simpson's diversity index over productive rearrangements. TCRdb obtained this table from immuneACCESS and retained in-frame rearrangements with V and J assigned. These tables miss some clones; where compared with another copy, unresolved V genes account for less than half of the shortfall, and the remainder is unexplained. D and trimming come from the DNA, and the V and J calls and clone size come from that table. Here the sample has about 410,000 clones; roughly 88% occur a single time. The ten largest clones take up about 0.6% of the sample.

CDR1 and CDR2 are drawn from the germline V gene: SGHAT, FQNNGV. The CDR3 covers 16 residues, taking in both the cysteine and the phenylalanine. Only the CDR3 part of the read is kept: 48 bases, read in frame from the first base. V is pruned by 1 base and J by 4 bases, leaving 5 bases of the junction without a gene match. This receptor was identified in a man aged 18 to 30 who had recovered from COVID-19. Sequencing input: PBMCs or T cells enriched from blood (not recorded which). This chain joins TRBV11-2 to TRBJ2-1; 9 bases in the middle match TRBD2. CDR3 loop: CASSLVGGGAYNEQFF. In nucleotide form, the sequence is TGTGCCAGCAGCTTAGTAGGCGGGGGGGCTTACAATGAGCAGTTCTTC.